Shown below are 25 T cell receptor beta chains from a single sample sequenced in a study of T cells after yellow fever vaccination. Using its own MiXCR run on the 5' RACE reads, TCRdb lists one record per CDR3 protein. The data hold 100,000 to 150,000 distinct CDR3 sequences, with around 7.7% observed a single time. This material consisted of CD4+ T cells sorted from PBMCs, taken less than 11 days after the first yellow fever vaccination. Receptor source: a man younger than 30 who received the YFV17D yellow fever vaccine.

This clonotype was recorded at least ten times. The CDR3 sequence is CASSQDFAGSTDTQYF. The CDR3 DNA sequence: TGCGCCAGCAGCCAAGATTTCGCGGGGAGCACAGATACGCAGTATTTT. The chain uses TRBV4-3 and TRBJ2-3; tentative D call: TRBD2 (6 bases). The V end was cut by 0 bases, the J end by 0 bases, with 10 bases between. The germline V gene has CDR1 LGHNA and CDR2 YSLEER. The CDR3 has 16 amino acids.

This clonotype occurred many times. The chain has TRBV6-5 and TRBJ1-4; possibly TRBD1 for D (5 bases). This CDR3 spans 15 amino acids. CDR1 and CDR2 (germline): MNHEY, SVGAGI. V dropped 6 bases and J dropped 10 bases, with 21 bases sitting between them. CDR3 DNA sequence: TGTGCCAGCAGGCCTCCGGGGGACTTGTTTGGAAAACTGTTTTTT. This gives the protein CASRPPGDLFGKLFF.

This clonotype was found many times. The chain couples TRBV7-6 to TRBJ2-7; D uncertain. The CDR3 has 13 residues. Deletions cut 8 bases from V and 8 bases from J, with 19 bases between. Germline V gene data show CDR1 as SGHVS and CDR2 as FNYEAQ. CDR3 DNA: TGTGCCAGCGGATTTCCCTCGGTGTCTCAGCAGTACTTC. This encodes CASGFPSVSQQYF.

CDR3 DNA: TGTGCCAGCAGCCAAGCGTTTTCAGCCGGCGCAAACTATGGCTACACCTTC. Protein sequence: CASSQAFSAGANYGYTF. This chain joins TRBV4-2 and TRBJ1-2; D call uncertain. Germline lookup yields CDR1 LGHNA and CDR2 YNFKEQ. The V gene lost 1 base and the J gene lost 2 bases, with 17 bases spanning the gap. The CDR3 is 17 residues long.

This clonotype was seen only a few times. V usage is TRBV5-1 and J usage is TRBJ2-2; D is perhaps TRBD2 (5 bases). The CDR3 extends over 14 amino acids. Trimming left V 1 base short and J 7 bases short, with 11 bases between. Germline loops: CDR1 SGHRS, CDR2 YFSETQ. CDR3 loop: CASSLSSRDGELFF. CDR3 nucleotide sequence: TGCGCCAGCAGCTTGTCCTCGAGGGACGGGGAGCTGTTTTTT.

Ten or more counts support this clonotype. The rearrangement uses TRBV29-1 and TRBJ2-7, with 9 bases that match TRBD1. The J segment lost 1 base and the V segment lost 7 bases, leaving 8 bases of the junction unmatched. The CDR3 extends over 14 amino acids. CDR1 and CDR2 (germline): SQVTM, ANQGSEA. CDR3 in amino acids: CSATRTGASYEQYF. The CDR3 coding sequence is TGCAGCGCCACTAGGACAGGGGCTTCCTACGAGCAGTACTTC.

The sample holds many counts of this clonotype. This rearrangement joins TRBV5-6 to TRBJ2-6; D is undetermined. Germline CDR1 is SGHDT and CDR2 is YYEEEE. The CDR3 is made up of 16 amino acids. Trimming stripped 2 bases from V and 0 bases from J, with 9 bases between. The CDR3 DNA reads as TGTGCCAGCAGCTTAGGAGTGAGCTCTGGGGCCAACGTCCTGACTTTC. Its translation is CASSLGVSSGANVLTF.

There are many counts of this clonotype. The rearrangement joins TRBV7-3 to TRBJ2-7; D not resolved. Germline V gives CDR1 SGHTA, CDR2 FQGTGA. V was clipped by 3 bases and J by 3 bases, with 9 bases between them. The CDR3 has 13 residues. This CDR3 is CASSLNRRYEQYF. CDR3 in DNA: TGTGCCAGCAGCTTGAACAGACGCTACGAGCAGTACTTC. The full variable domain, with the rest looked up from reference TRBV7-3 and TRBJ2-7, is GAGVSQTPSNKVTEKGKYVELRCDPISGHTALYWYRQSLGQGPEFLIYFQGTGAADDSGLPNDRFFAVRPEGSVSTLKIQRTERGDSAVYLCASSLNRRYEQYFGPGTRLTVT.

In its sample, this clonotype was seen many times. The rearrangement joins TRBV6-1 to TRBJ2-7; the match to TRBD1 covers 7 bases. The germline gives CDR1 MNHNS, CDR2 SASEGT. The CDR3 runs 13 residues. The V and J ends lost 6 bases and 4 bases, in that order; junction bases with no gene match: 6. This CDR3 is CASRRQGLYEQYF. CDR3 DNA: TGTGCCAGCAGGAGACAGGGTCTTTACGAGCAGTACTTC.

The chain combines TRBV7-8 with TRBJ2-3, with TRBD2 matching over 8 bases. This CDR3 is 16 amino acids long. In germline, CDR1 is SGHVS, CDR2 FQNEAQ. Trimming cost V 5 bases and J 3 bases; bases outside gene matches: 10. The CDR3 sequence is CASSLTRGGGTDTQYF. Here the CDR3 DNA reads TGTGCCAGCAGCCTTACACGGGGGGGGGGGACAGATACGCAGTATTTT.

This clonotype was detected ten times or more. The chain uses TRBV20-1 and TRBJ2-5; 8 bases line up with TRBD1. Germline CDR1 reads DFQATT; CDR2 reads SNEGSKA (reference sequence). V trimming: 3 bases; J trimming: 0 bases; junction bases outside the gene matches: 3. The CDR3 length is 14 residues. CDR3 DNA sequence: TGCAGTGCTAGCTACAGGGGGGACCAAGAGACCCAGTACTTC. It yields the protein CSASYRGDQETQYF.

This clonotype was seen at least ten times. This chain connects TRBV5-1 to TRBJ2-1, with 11 bases matching TRBD2. Trimming took 0 bases from V and 9 from J; bases not matched to a gene: 8. This CDR3 is 16 amino acids long. Germline lookup yields CDR1 SGHRS and CDR2 YFSETQ. DNA for the CDR3: TGCGCCAGCAGCTTGGCCTCGGTAGCGGGGGGGGTTGAGCAGTTCTTC. Translated, it gives CASSLASVAGGVEQFF.

This rearrangement joins TRBV20-1 to TRBJ1-1; 9 bases line up with TRBD1. The CDR3 spans 15 residues. Germline V CDR1 and CDR2: DFQATT, SNEGSKA (reference sequence). V was clipped by 0 bases and J by 3 bases; unmatched bases: 5. CDR3 DNA: TGCAGTGCTAGAGAACCACAGGGGGCTTACACTGAAGCTTTCTTT. Its protein is CSAREPQGAYTEAFF.

This clonotype was seen many times. V and J are TRBV12-3 or TRBV12-4 and TRBJ2-2; D unclear. Trimming cost V 3 bases and J 7 bases, with 9 bases left between them. The CDR3 consists of 13 residues. CDR3 residues: CASSFVPNGELFF. In DNA form, the CDR3 reads TGTGCCAGCAGTTTCGTTCCTAACGGGGAGCTGTTTTTT.

This clonotype was seen ten or more times. The rearrangement links TRBV27 to TRBJ1-2; 7 nucleotides align to TRBD1. Germline trimming cut 6 bases from V and 2 bases from J; bases unmatched to any gene: 9. This CDR3 is built from 15 residues. Per germline, CDR1 MNHEY and CDR2 SMNVEV (reference sequence). CDR3 sequence (DNA): TGTGCCAGCAGATTCCATGACAGGGAGAACTATGGCTACACCTTC. The encoded protein is CASRFHDRENYGYTF.

This clonotype came up many times. V and J are TRBV18 and TRBJ1-3; no definite D call. V lost 2 bases to trimming and J lost 0 bases, with 5 bases between them. Per the germline V gene, CDR1 is KGHSH and CDR2 is LQKENI. The CDR3 runs 14 residues. This CDR3 is CASSPETSGNTIYF. In DNA, the CDR3 is TGTGCCAGCTCACCAGAAACCTCTGGAAACACCATATATTTT.

This clonotype was recorded many times. The chain employs TRBV13 and TRBJ1-1; possible D gene TRBD1, 6 bases. Per germline, CDR1 PRHDT and CDR2 FYEKMQ (reference sequence). V was trimmed by 4 bases and J by 4 bases, leaving 16 bases between them. This CDR3 comprises 15 residues. The CDR3 DNA sequence: TGTGCCAGCAGCTCGCCACAGGGTGGGGGCACTGAAGCTTTCTTT. It translates to CASSSPQGGGTEAFF.

This clonotype was recorded many times. This sequence joins TRBV5-1 and TRBJ1-1; D is unresolved. CDR1 is SGHRS, CDR2 YFSETQ, per germline. The CDR3 is made up of 14 amino acids. V was cut by 2 bases and J by 0 bases, with 8 bases left in between. The CDR3: CASSFNTVNTEAFF. The DNA for the CDR3 is TGCGCCAGCAGCTTCAATACAGTGAACACTGAAGCTTTCTTT. Filled out from reference TRBV5-1 and TRBJ1-1, the complete variable domain reads KAGVTQTPRYLIKTRGQQVTLSCSPISGHRSVSWYQQTPGQGLQFLFEYFSETQRNKGNFPGRFSGRQFSNSRSEMNVSTLELGDSALYLCASSFNTVNTEAFFGQGTRLTVV.

This clonotype was recorded at least ten times. V and J are TRBV7-9 and TRBJ1-1; unclear D gene. CDR1 is SEHNR, CDR2 FQNEAQ, per germline (reference sequence). V shed 5 bases and J shed 6 bases, with 13 bases lying between them. The CDR3 spans 13 residues. CDR3 bases: TGTGCCAGCAGCCTCGGATGGGGATCTGAAGCTTTCTTT. It codes for CASSLGWGSEAFF.

This clonotype occurred a few times. The genes are TRBV7-2 and TRBJ2-3; TRBD2 might be the D (5 bases). CDR3 length equals 14 residues. Germline V gene lookup returns CDR1 SGHTA and CDR2 FQGNSA. Trimming took off 1 base at V and 2 bases at J, with 7 bases between the two ends. For the CDR3, the DNA is TGTGCCAGCAGCTTAGACGGGGTCACAGATACGCAGTATTTT. This translates into CASSLDGVTDTQYF. Filled out from reference TRBV7-2 and TRBJ2-3, the complete variable domain reads GAGVSQSPSNKVTEKGKDVELRCDPISGHTALYWYRQSLGQGLEFLIYFQGNSAPDKSGLPSDRFSAERTGGSVSTLTIQRTQQEDSAVYLCASSLDGVTDTQYFGPGTRLTVL.

This clonotype was counted at least ten times. J is TRBJ2-1 and V is TRBV20-1; 8 bases map to TRBD2. The CDR3 covers 16 residues. Germline V gives CDR1 DFQATT, CDR2 SNEGSKA (reference sequence). J was trimmed by 4 bases and V by 3 bases; bases with no gene match: 11. As DNA, the CDR3 is TGCAGTGCTAGGGTCCGGGGGGGCAATAGATACAATGAGCAGTTCTTC. Translation: CSARVRGGNRYNEQFF.

The chain combines TRBV29-1 with TRBJ1-2, with 8 bases lining up with TRBD1. The CDR3 spans 13 residues. V lost 5 bases, J lost 0 bases, and 2 bases stayed unmatched. Per germline, CDR1 SQVTM and CDR2 ANQGSEA. The CDR3 region is CSVRTGTNYGYTF. The DNA of the CDR3 is TGCAGCGTTAGGACAGGGACTAACTATGGCTACACCTTC.

This clonotype appeared many times. The chain recombines TRBV19 with TRBJ2-3; 7 bases align to TRBD1. The trim removed 5 bases at V and 2 bases at J, leaving 7 bases unmatched. The CDR3 extends over 15 amino acids. The germline V gene encodes CDR1 LNHDA and CDR2 SQIVND (reference sequence). In DNA form, the CDR3 reads TGTGCCAGTAGTGCGCTGGGACAGAACACAGATACGCAGTATTTT. Amino acids: CASSALGQNTDTQYF.

Ten or more counts support this clonotype. V is TRBV5-4 and J is TRBJ2-2; 8 nucleotides agree with TRBD2. J gave up 1 base and V 4 bases, and 3 bases lay outside the gene matches. The CDR3 length is 15 residues. Germline CDR1 SGHNT, CDR2 YYREEE (reference sequence). The CDR3 nucleotides are TGTGCCAGCAGCAGGAGCGGGGGGAACACCGGGGAGCTGTTTTTT. Encoded protein: CASSRSGGNTGELFF.

This clonotype showed up just a few times. This sequence joins TRBV19 and TRBJ1-1; D is perhaps TRBD1 (6 bases). The germline V and J ends were trimmed by 9 bases and 3 bases, with 17 bases remaining between them. CDR1 LNHDA and CDR2 SQIVND come from the germline V gene (reference sequence). The CDR3 sequence is 14 residues long. DNA for the CDR3: TGTGCCAGCCAAACCGGGTACAGGGACACTGAAGCTTTCTTT. Its translation is CASQTGYRDTEAFF.